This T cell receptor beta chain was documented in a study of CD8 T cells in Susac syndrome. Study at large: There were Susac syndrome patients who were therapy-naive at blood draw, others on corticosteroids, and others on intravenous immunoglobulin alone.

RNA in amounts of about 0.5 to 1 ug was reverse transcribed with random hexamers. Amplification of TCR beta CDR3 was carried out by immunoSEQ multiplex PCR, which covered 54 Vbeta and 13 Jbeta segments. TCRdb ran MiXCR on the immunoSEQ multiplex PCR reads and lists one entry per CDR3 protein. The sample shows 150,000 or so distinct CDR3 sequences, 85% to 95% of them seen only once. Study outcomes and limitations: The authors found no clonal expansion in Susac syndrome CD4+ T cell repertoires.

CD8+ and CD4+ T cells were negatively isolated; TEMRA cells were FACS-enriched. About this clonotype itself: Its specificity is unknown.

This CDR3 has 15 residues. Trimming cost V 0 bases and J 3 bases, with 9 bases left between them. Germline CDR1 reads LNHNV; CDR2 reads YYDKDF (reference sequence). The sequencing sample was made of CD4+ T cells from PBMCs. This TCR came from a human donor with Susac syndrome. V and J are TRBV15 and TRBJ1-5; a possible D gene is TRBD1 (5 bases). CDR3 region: CATSRDSGTNQPQHF. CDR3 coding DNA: TGTGCCACCAGCAGAGATTCAGGGACCAATCAGCCCCAGCATTTT.